These 23 T cell receptor beta chains originate from one sample sequenced in a study of T cell responses to AZD1222 COVID-19 vaccine. Data came from immunoSEQ multiplex PCR; TCRdb stores just in-frame clones and leaves some out. Here the sample spans 85,000 or so clones, about 82% being singletons. The sample consisted of peripheral blood, taken 28 days after the second AZD1222 dose. These receptors came from an adult who received the AZD1222 COVID-19 vaccine.

The chain links TRBV11-2 to TRBJ1-1; D is unclear. The germline CDR1 and CDR2 sequences are SGHAT and FQNNGV. CDR3 length: 11 amino acids. Trimming removed 5 bases from V and 10 bases from J, with 11 bases in between. The CDR3 loop reads CASSLGPGAFF. In DNA form, the CDR3 reads TGTGCCAGCAGCCTCGGCCCTGGAGCTTTCTTT. Combining the CDR3 with reference TRBV11-2 and TRBJ1-1 gives the whole variable domain EAGVAQSPRYKIIEKRQSVAFWCNPISGHATLYWYQQILGQGPKLLIQFQNNGVVDDSQLPKDRFSAERLKGVDSTLKIQPAKLEDSAVYLCASSLGPGAFFGQGTRLTVV.

For the CDR3, the DNA is TGTGCCAGCAGCCGGCACGAAGAGACCCAGTACTTC. Translated: CASSRHEETQYF. The chain joins TRBV5-8 to TRBJ2-5; D gene unclear. V lost 4 bases and J lost 3, with 7 bases in between. Germline assignment: CDR1 SGHTS and CDR2 YDEGEE. The CDR3 runs 12 residues.

The V call is TRBV18, the J call TRBJ2-5; D unclear. The CDR3 has 13 residues. Trimming removed 0 bases at V and 5 bases at J, with 7 bases between. CDR1 and CDR2 (germline): KGHSH, LQKENI. This chain's CDR3 is CASSPPNRETQYF. CDR3 bases: TGTGCCAGCTCACCACCGAACCGGGAGACCCAGTACTTC.

The rearrangement joins TRBV9 to TRBJ2-1; 8 bases line up with TRBD1. CDR1 is SGDLS, CDR2 YYNGEE, per germline. The CDR3 has 16 amino acids. V shed 4 bases, J shed 4 bases, and the junction held 10 bases outside the gene matches. The CDR3 sequence is CASSPYGTGTYNEQFF. CDR3 coding DNA: TGTGCCAGCAGCCCTTACGGGACAGGCACTTACAATGAGCAGTTCTTC.

The chain carries TRBV28 and TRBJ1-3, with D uncertain. V lost 6 bases to trimming and J lost 3 bases, with 9 bases between them. CDR3 length equals 13 residues. Germline CDR1 and CDR2: MDHEN and SYDVKM. The CDR3 protein is CASRKTGGNTIYF. The CDR3 bases are TGTGCCAGCAGAAAGACCGGTGGAAACACCATATATTTT.

The genes are TRBV7-2 and TRBJ2-5, with D possibly matching TRBD2 (6 bases). The CDR3 has 16 amino acids. Trimming cost V 6 bases and J 0 bases, with 17 bases left between them. The germline CDR1 and CDR2 sequences are SGHTA and FQGNSA. CDR3 nucleotides: TGTGCCAGCAGGACGGGAGCCCTATTATACCAAGAGACCCAGTACTTC. This encodes CASRTGALLYQETQYF.

The CDR3, as DNA: TGTGCCACCAGGGGGATAATGGCAGGGAGACAAGAGACCCAGTACTTC. Encoded protein: CATRGIMAGRQETQYF. The chain employs TRBV15 and TRBJ2-5; D tentatively fits TRBD1 or TRBD2 (5 bases each). The CDR3 contains 16 residues. V gave up 6 bases and J gave up 2 bases, with 19 bases separating them. Looked up from germline, CDR1 is LNHNV and CDR2 is YYDKDF (reference sequence).

This clone showed up just a few times. This sequence joins TRBV6-5 and TRBJ2-3; D not certain. Germline V CDR1 and CDR2: MNHEY, SVGAGI. The CDR3 is 15 amino acids. Trimming took 6 bases from V and 2 from J, leaving 15 bases between them. This CDR3 reads CASSHSPGPTDTQYF. The CDR3 bases are TGTGCCAGCAGCCACTCACCGGGCCCCACAGATACGCAGTATTTT.

The chain combines TRBV28 with TRBJ2-2; D is tentatively TRBD1 or TRBD2 (5 bases each). Looked up from germline, CDR1 is MDHEN and CDR2 is SYDVKM. Trimming removed 8 bases at V and 4 bases at J, with 23 bases between. The CDR3 loop spans 17 amino acids. The CDR3 protein is CASDPGRPTWSTGELFF. The CDR3 region has the DNA TGTGCCAGCGATCCGGGGCGCCCCACGTGGAGCACCGGGGAGCTGTTTTTT.

The chain carries TRBV5-1 and TRBJ1-2, with D perhaps matching TRBD1 (6 bases). The CDR3 consists of 15 residues. V was shortened by 0 bases and J by 3 bases, with 12 bases between the two germline ends. Germline lookup yields CDR1 SGHRS and CDR2 YFSETQ. DNA for the CDR3: TGCGCCAGCAGCTTGGGCCCGGACAGCCACTATGGCTACACCTTC. The encoded protein is CASSLGPDSHYGYTF. Complete variable domain (other parts from reference TRBV5-1 and TRBJ1-2): KAGVTQTPRYLIKTRGQQVTLSCSPISGHRSVSWYQQTPGQGLQFLFEYFSETQRNKGNFPGRFSGRQFSNSRSEMNVSTLELGDSALYLCASSLGPDSHYGYTFGSGTRLTVV.

This clone was seen more than once but under ten times. The chain links TRBV5-1 to TRBJ1-5; the D gene is possibly TRBD1 (5 bases). Germline V gene lookup returns CDR1 SGHRS and CDR2 YFSETQ. There are 13 residues in the CDR3. The V end was cut by 4 bases, the J end by 4 bases, with 9 bases between. CDR3 sequence reads: CASSRDGNQPQHF. As DNA, the CDR3 is TGCGCCAGCAGCAGGGACGGTAATCAGCCCCAGCATTTT.

This rearrangement joins TRBV7-2 to TRBJ2-7; a weak D match, TRBD1 (6 bases). Germline CDR1 reads SGHTA; CDR2 reads FQGNSA. The CDR3 has 11 residues. V was clipped by 5 bases and J by 6 bases, with 8 bases between them. In DNA form, the CDR3 reads TGTGCCAGCAGCCGAGGGGGCGAGCAGTACTTC. Protein sequence: CASSRGGEQYF.

The DNA of the CDR3 is TGTGCCAGTAGTCCCAGCAATACGGGGACCCAGTACTTC. It yields the protein CASSPSNTGTQYF. The rearrangement uses TRBV19 and TRBJ2-5; no clear D. V lost 5 bases to trimming and J lost 7 bases, with 14 bases between them. The CDR3 has 13 amino acids. Germline CDR1 and CDR2: LNHDA and SQIVND (reference sequence).

The chain uses TRBV28 and TRBJ1-3; 9 nucleotides match TRBD1. There are 14 residues in the CDR3. The germline gives CDR1 MDHEN, CDR2 SYDVKM. Trimming cost V 4 bases and J 8 bases; bases outside gene matches: 6. This chain's CDR3 is CASSSGQGRDTIYF. For the CDR3, the DNA is TGTGCCAGCAGTTCCGGACAGGGGAGGGACACCATATATTTT.

The chain links TRBV27 to TRBJ2-7; D ambiguous. Germline V gene data show CDR1 as MNHEY and CDR2 as SMNVEV (reference sequence). The CDR3 extends over 13 amino acids. The V end was cut by 6 bases, the J end by 9 bases, with 18 bases between. CDR3 nucleotide sequence: TGTGCCAGCAGCCCATCGCCCCGTTCGGGGCAGTACTTC. Translated, it gives CASSPSPRSGQYF.

This rearrangement joins TRBV7-8 to TRBJ2-1, with 11 positions matching TRBD2. The trim removed 2 bases at V and 9 bases at J, leaving 6 bases unmatched. Germline CDR1 reads SGHVS; CDR2 reads FQNEAQ. This CDR3 is 15 amino acids long. Here the CDR3 reads CASSLLAGGDGEQFF. The CDR3 coding sequence is TGTGCCAGCAGCTTATTAGCGGGAGGGGATGGTGAGCAGTTCTTC.

The J gene is TRBJ2-7, the V gene TRBV3-1 (or the pseudogene TRBV3-2); TRBD1 might be the D (5 bases). V was trimmed by 5 bases and J by 7 bases, leaving 15 bases between them. Looked up from germline, CDR1 is LGHDT and CDR2 is YNNKEL (reference sequence). The CDR3 is 13 residues long. In DNA, the CDR3 is TGTGCCAGCAGCTTCTACCAGGGTGGGGAGCAGTACTTC. Its translation: CASSFYQGGEQYF.

This chain links TRBV7-2 with TRBJ2-1; D is perhaps TRBD1 or TRBD2 (7 bases each). Deletions cut 2 bases from V and 4 bases from J, with 9 bases between. Germline CDR1 and CDR2: SGHTA and FQGNSA. This CDR3 spans 14 amino acids. CDR3 sequence (DNA): TGTGCCAGCAGCTTACAGGGGGGGTACAATGAGCAGTTCTTC. This encodes CASSLQGGYNEQFF.

V is TRBV28 and J is TRBJ2-1, with D possibly TRBD1 on 6 matching bases. The CDR3 has 16 amino acids. V shed 4 bases and J shed 0 bases, with 13 bases lying between them. CDR1 is MDHEN, CDR2 SYDVKM, per germline. The CDR3 DNA sequence: TGTGCCAGCAGTTCTCCCAGGGGCAGCTCCTACAATGAGCAGTTCTTC. Translated: CASSSPRGSSYNEQFF.

The rearrangement links TRBV28 to TRBJ1-2; D may be TRBD1 (6 bases). Trimming left V 3 bases short and J 4 bases short, with 18 bases between. The CDR3 contains 16 residues. CDR1 MDHEN and CDR2 SYDVKM come from the germline V gene. The CDR3 bases are TGTGCCAGCAGTTTCCCGACATCGGGCAGGGGCTATGGCTACACCTTC. Its protein is CASSFPTSGRGYGYTF.

This chain uses TRBV7-8 with TRBJ2-5, with 7 bases aligning to TRBD1. Germline V lookup: CDR1 SGHVS, CDR2 FQNEAQ. The V and J ends lost 5 bases and 0 bases, in that order; junction bases with no gene match: 6. The CDR3 covers 15 residues. The CDR3 DNA sequence: TGTGCCAGCAGCCCGGGACAGAGATACCAAGAGACCCAGTACTTC. Amino acids: CASSPGQRYQETQYF.

The V and J genes are TRBV25-1 and TRBJ2-1, with 8 bases matching TRBD1. V shed 5 bases, J shed 1 base, and the junction held 4 bases outside the gene matches. This CDR3 spans 15 amino acids. Germline CDR1 is MGHDK and CDR2 is SYGVNS. Here the CDR3 DNA reads TGTGCCAGCAGTCCCGACAGGGGATCCTACAATGAGCAGTTCTTC. This sequence encodes CASSPDRGSYNEQFF.

This chain links TRBV28 with TRBJ2-1; 8 nucleotides line up with TRBD1. V lost 4 bases, J lost 3 bases, and 5 bases stayed unmatched. This CDR3 is built from 15 residues. The V gene's germline CDR1 is MDHEN and CDR2 SYDVKM. The CDR3: CASSYVTGGYNEQFF. CDR3 DNA: TGTGCCAGCAGTTACGTTACAGGGGGCTACAATGAGCAGTTCTTC. Looking up the rest from reference TRBV28 and TRBJ2-1 gives the full variable domain: DVKVTQSSRYLVKRTGEKVFLECVQDMDHENMFWYRQDPGLGLRLIYFSYDVKMKEKGDIPEGYSVSREKKERFSLILESASTNQTSMYLCASSYVTGGYNEQFFGPGTRLTVL.